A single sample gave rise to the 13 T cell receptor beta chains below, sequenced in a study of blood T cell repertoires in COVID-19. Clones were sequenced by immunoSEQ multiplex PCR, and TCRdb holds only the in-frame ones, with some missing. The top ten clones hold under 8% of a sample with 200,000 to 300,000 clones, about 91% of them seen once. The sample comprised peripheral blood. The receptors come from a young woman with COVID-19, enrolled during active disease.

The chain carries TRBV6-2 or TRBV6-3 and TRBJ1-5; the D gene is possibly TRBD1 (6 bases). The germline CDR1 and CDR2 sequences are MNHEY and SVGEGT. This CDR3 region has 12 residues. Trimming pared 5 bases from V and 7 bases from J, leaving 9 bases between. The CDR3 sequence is CASSIQGQPQHF. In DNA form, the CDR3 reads TGTGCCAGCAGTATACAGGGCCAGCCCCAGCATTTT.

The CDR3, as DNA: TGCGCCAGCAGCTTGGGGGACAGGGGAGGAAAACTGTTTTTT. Amino acid sequence: CASSLGDRGGKLFF. The V gene is TRBV5-1, the J gene TRBJ1-4, with TRBD1 matching 10 bases. The germline V gene encodes CDR1 SGHRS and CDR2 YFSETQ. The J segment lost 10 bases and the V segment lost 0 bases, leaving 3 bases of the junction unmatched. The CDR3 has 14 amino acids.

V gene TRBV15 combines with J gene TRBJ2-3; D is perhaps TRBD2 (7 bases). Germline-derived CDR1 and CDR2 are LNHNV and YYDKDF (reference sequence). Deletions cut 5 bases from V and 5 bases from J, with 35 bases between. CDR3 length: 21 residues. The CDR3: CATSAPAGHQGAGAPRDTQYF. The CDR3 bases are TGTGCCACCAGCGCCCCAGCCGGACACCAGGGCGCGGGGGCCCCGCGAGATACGCAGTATTTT.

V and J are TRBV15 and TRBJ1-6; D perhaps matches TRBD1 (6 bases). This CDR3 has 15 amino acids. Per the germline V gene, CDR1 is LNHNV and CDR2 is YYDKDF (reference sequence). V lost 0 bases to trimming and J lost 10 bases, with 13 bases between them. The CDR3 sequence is CATSRDEGGASPLHF. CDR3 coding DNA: TGTGCCACCAGCAGAGATGAGGGGGGGGCGTCACCCCTCCACTTT.

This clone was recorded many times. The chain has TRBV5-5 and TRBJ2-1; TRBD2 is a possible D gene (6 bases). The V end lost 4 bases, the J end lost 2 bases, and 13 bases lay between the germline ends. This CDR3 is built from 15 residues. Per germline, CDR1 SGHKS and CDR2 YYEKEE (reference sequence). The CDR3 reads CASSAGLPPYNEQFF. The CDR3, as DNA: TGTGCCAGCAGCGCGGGACTCCCTCCCTACAATGAGCAGTTCTTC. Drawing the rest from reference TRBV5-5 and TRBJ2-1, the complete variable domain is DAGVTQSPTHLIKTRGQQVTLRCSPISGHKSVSWYQQVLGQGPQFIFQYYEKEERGRGNFPDRFSARQFPNYSSELNVNALLLGDSALYLCASSAGLPPYNEQFFGPGTRLTVL.

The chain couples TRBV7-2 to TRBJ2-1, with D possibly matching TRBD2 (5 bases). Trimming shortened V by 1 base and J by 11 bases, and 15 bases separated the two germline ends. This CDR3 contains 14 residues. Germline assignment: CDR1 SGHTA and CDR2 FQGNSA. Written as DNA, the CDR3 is TGTGCCAGCAGCTTAGGAGTGGAGTGGGAGAAGCAGTTCTTC. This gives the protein CASSLGVEWEKQFF.

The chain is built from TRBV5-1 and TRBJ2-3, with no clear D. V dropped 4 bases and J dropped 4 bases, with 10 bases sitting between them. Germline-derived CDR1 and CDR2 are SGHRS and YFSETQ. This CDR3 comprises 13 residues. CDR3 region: CASSREVADTQYF. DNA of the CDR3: TGCGCCAGCAGCCGTGAGGTGGCAGATACGCAGTATTTT.

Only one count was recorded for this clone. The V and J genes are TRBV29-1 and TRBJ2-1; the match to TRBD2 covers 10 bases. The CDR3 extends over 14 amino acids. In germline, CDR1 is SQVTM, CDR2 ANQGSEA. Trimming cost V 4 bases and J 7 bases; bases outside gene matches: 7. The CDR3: CSVVPGLATNEQFF. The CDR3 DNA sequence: TGCAGCGTTGTCCCGGGACTAGCGACTAATGAGCAGTTCTTC.

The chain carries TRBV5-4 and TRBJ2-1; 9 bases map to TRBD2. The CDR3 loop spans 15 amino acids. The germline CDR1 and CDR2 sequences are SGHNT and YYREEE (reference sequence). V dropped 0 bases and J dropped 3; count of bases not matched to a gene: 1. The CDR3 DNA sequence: TGTGCCAGCAGCTTGGGCGGGGGGGTCTACAATGAGCAGTTCTTC. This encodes CASSLGGGVYNEQFF.

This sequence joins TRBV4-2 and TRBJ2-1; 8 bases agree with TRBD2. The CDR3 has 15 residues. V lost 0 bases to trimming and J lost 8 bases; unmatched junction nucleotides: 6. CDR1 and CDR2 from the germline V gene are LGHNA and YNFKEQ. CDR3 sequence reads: CASSQEAAGGDEQFF. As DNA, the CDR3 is TGTGCCAGCAGCCAAGAAGCCGCGGGGGGCGATGAGCAGTTCTTC.

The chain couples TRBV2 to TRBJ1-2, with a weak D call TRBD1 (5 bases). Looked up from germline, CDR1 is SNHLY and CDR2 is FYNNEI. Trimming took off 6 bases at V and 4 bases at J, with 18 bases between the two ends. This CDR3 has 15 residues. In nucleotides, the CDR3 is TGTGCCAGCAGGCCCGCCGGGGGATCACGCTATGGCTACACCTTC. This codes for CASRPAGGSRYGYTF. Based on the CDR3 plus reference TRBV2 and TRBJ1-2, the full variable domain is EPEVTQTPSHQVTQMGQEVILRCVPISNHLYFYWYRQILGQKVEFLVSFYNNEISEKSEIFDDQFSVERPDGSNFTLKIRSTKLEDSAMYFCASRPAGGSRYGYTFGSGTRLTVV.

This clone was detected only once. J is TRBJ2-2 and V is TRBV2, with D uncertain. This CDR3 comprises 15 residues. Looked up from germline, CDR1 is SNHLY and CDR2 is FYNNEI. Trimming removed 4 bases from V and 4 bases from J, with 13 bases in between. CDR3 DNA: TGTGCCAGCAGTGTACTCCTCTCGGGCACCGGGGAGCTGTTTTTT. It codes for CASSVLLSGTGELFF.

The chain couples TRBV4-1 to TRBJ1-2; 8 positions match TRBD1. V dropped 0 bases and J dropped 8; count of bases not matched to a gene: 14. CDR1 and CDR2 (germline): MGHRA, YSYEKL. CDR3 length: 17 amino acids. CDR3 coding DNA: TGCGCCAGCAGCCAAGAACTGCGTCAGGGGGCCGTCGAGGGCTACACCTTC. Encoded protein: CASSQELRQGAVEGYTF.